This T cell receptor (beta chain) is from a study of blood T cell repertoires in COVID-19. Turning to the study itself: T cells, B-cell-depleted T cells, or PBMCs provided the cDNA or gDNA that served as material.

Donors of Cohort 3 who recovered were those that had two negative PCRs, clearance, or symptom resolution. V lost 6 bases and J lost 4, with 15 bases in between. From germline, CDR1 is MNHNY and CDR2 SVGAGI (reference sequence). CDR3 size: 14 residues. The repertoire was sequenced with immunoSEQ multiplex PCR; TCRdb's copy has only in-frame clones and lacks some. Altogether fewer than 250,000 clones are present, around 84% being singletons, with the ten largest covering about 7%. Source material: PBMCs or T cells enriched from blood (not recorded which). The source of this sequence is a middle-aged woman who had recovered from COVID-19. V and J are TRBV6-6 and TRBJ1-2; possibly TRBD1 for D (6 bases). Here the CDR3 DNA reads TGTGCCAGCAGCCGAATACAGGGCGGCTATGGCTACACCTTC. Protein sequence: CASSRIQGGYGYTF.